The rows below give T cell receptor beta chains drawn from one sample of a study of blood T cell repertoires in COVID-19. Generated by immunoSEQ multiplex PCR, the TCRdb table keeps only in-frame clones and is missing some. The table includes some 340,000 clones, over 70% detected once. The sample comprised peripheral blood. The source of these receptors is a man under 40 with active or convalescent COVID-19. Both conserved end residues are part of each CDR3. Each record gives: clone size, J gene, V gene, D gene, CDR3 DNA, CDR3 protein. D genes are given only for firm matches. Part of the rows lack a size; the others show once, few, many or a class for expanded clones.

>NA|TRBJ2-3|TRBV9|TRBD1
TGTGCCAGCAGCGTGGGGACAGGGCGGAGCACAGATACGCAGTATTTT
CASSVGTGRSTDTQYF
>NA|TRBJ2-4|TRBV4-2|TRBD2
TGTGCCAGCAGCCACCTAGACGAGGTAGCGGGGGGGCTAGCCAAAAACATTCAGTACTTC
CASSHLDEVAGGLAKNIQYF
>NA|TRBJ1-2|TRBV18|NA
TGTGCCAGCTCACCAAAATTGGGCCTCTACACCTTC
CASSPKLGLYTF
>NA|TRBJ1-1|TRBV6-4|TRBD1
TGTGCCATCCTGACAGGGATGGATACTGAAGCTTTCTTT
CAILTGMDTEAFF
>NA|TRBJ1-1|TRBV15|NA
TGTGCCACCAGCCCCTGGAGGAGCACTGAAGCTTTCTTT
CATSPWRSTEAFF
>NA|TRBJ2-1|TRBV11-3|TRBD1
TGTGCCAGCAGCTTCTCGAGGGACAGGGGTTACAATGAGCAGTTCTTC
CASSFSRDRGYNEQFF
>NA|TRBJ1-1|TRBV2|TRBD1
TGTGCCAGCAGGGACAGGGTCGGGGGCACTGAAGCTTTCTTT
CASRDRVGGTEAFF
>NA|TRBJ2-7|TRBV2|TRBD2
TGTGCCAGCAGTGAGGTCCTAGCGGGGGGGCCATACGAGCAGTACTTC
CASSEVLAGGPYEQYF
>NA|TRBJ1-1|TRBV6-5|NA
TGTGCCAGCGGGGGGGGGCAGAACACTGAAGCTTTCTTT
CASGGGQNTEAFF
>NA|TRBJ2-1|TRBV24-1|TRBD2
TGTGCCACCAGTGATTTACGGCGGGGGGGCCGGGGAGGTGAGCAGTTCTTC
CATSDLRRGGRGGEQFF
>NA|TRBJ2-5|TRBV24-1|NA
TGTGCCACCAGGGCAGGGAAGGGAGGGGGAGAGACCCAGTACTTC
CATRAGKGGGETQYF
>NA|TRBJ2-7|TRBV9|TRBD1
TGTGCCAGCAGCGTAGGTGACAGGGGACTGGGCGAGCAGTACTTC
CASSVGDRGLGEQYF
>few|TRBJ1-2|TRBV5-4|NA
TGTGCCAGCAGCTTGGTGTCAGGGGTGGGTGGCTACACCTTC
CASSLVSGVGGYTF
>NA|TRBJ2-1|TRBV7-7|TRBD2
TGTGCCAGCAGCTTAGCGGGGGGGGATGAGCAGTTCTTC
CASSLAGGDEQFF
>NA|TRBJ2-7|TRBV28|TRBD2
TGTGCCAGCAGTTGGTCTAGCGGGAGAATCAGCGAGCAGTACTTC
CASSWSSGRISEQYF
>NA|TRBJ1-2|TRBV5-4|NA
TGTGCCAGCAGCTTGGAACTATTAAAGGGCTACACCTTC
CASSLELLKGYTF
>NA|TRBJ1-3|TRBV6-2/TRBV6-3|NA
TGTGCCAGCAGTATTGGAGACACCATATATTTT
CASSIGDTIYF
>NA|TRBJ2-7|TRBV18|NA
TGTGCCAGCTCAACAATGAACAGGTTGGGAGAGCAGTACTTC
CASSTMNRLGEQYF
>NA|TRBJ1-1|TRBV5-4|TRBD1
TGTGCCAGCAGCTTGGGGACAGGGTGGAACACTGAAGCTTTCTTT
CASSLGTGWNTEAFF
>NA|TRBJ1-2|TRBV15|TRBD1
TGTGCCACCAGCAGAGACGCAGGGGGCCGTGGAGGCTACACCTTC
CATSRDAGGRGGYTF
>NA|TRBJ2-1|TRBV3-1/TRBV3-2|TRBD2
TGTGCCAGCAGCCACTTTCGCGGGAGGGAATACAATGAGCAGTTCTTC
CASSHFRGREYNEQFF
>NA|TRBJ1-2|TRBV5-4|NA
TGTGCCAGCAGCGCGGACAGTCTGGGGGGCTACACCTTC
CASSADSLGGYTF
>NA|TRBJ1-1|TRBV19|NA
TGTGCCAGTAGACAGGGAAGCACTGAAGCTTTCTTT
CASRQGSTEAFF
>NA|TRBJ2-1|TRBV6-6|TRBD2
TGTGCCAGCAGTTACTCGAAGACTAGCGGGATAAATGAGCAGTTCTTC
CASSYSKTSGINEQFF
>NA|TRBJ1-4|TRBV11-2|NA
TGTGCCAGCAGCCCTGGTGGGTTTTCAGGTGAAAAACTGTTTTTT
CASSPGGFSGEKLFF
>NA|TRBJ2-1|TRBV2|NA
TGTGCCAGCCCGACTAGGGAAGGGGTAGAGCAGTTCTTC
CASPTREGVEQFF
>NA|TRBJ2-3|TRBV6-5|NA
TGTGCCAGCAGGATTGGGCCGTATTCAGGAGATACGCAGTATTTT
CASRIGPYSGDTQYF
>NA|TRBJ2-7|TRBV5-8|NA
TGTGCCAGCAGCTTAGGAGCTGGCTCCTACGAGCAGTACTTC
CASSLGAGSYEQYF
>NA|TRBJ2-3|TRBV5-4|NA
TGTGCCAGCAGCTTGCCTGGGAGTACAGATACGCAGTATTTT
CASSLPGSTDTQYF
>NA|TRBJ2-1|TRBV4-2|TRBD2
TGTGCCAGCAGCCTCATAACTAGCGGGGGGCCGGGTGAGCAGTTCTTC
CASSLITSGGPGEQFF
>NA|TRBJ1-2|TRBV6-6|NA
TGTGCCAGCGATGACAGGATCAACTATGGCTACACCTTC
CASDDRINYGYTF
>NA|TRBJ1-1|TRBV3-1/TRBV3-2|TRBD1
TGTGCCAGCAGCCAACAACAGGGGGCGCAGGCTTTCTTT
CASSQQQGAQAFF
>NA|TRBJ1-4|TRBV7-2|NA
TGTGCCAGCAGCTTCGGAGGGTCTCAGGAAAAACTGTTTTTT
CASSFGGSQEKLFF
>NA|TRBJ1-1|TRBV6-5|TRBD1
TGTGCCAGCAGTTACTCACCAGGGGGACGAGGGACTGAAGCTTTCTTT
CASSYSPGGRGTEAFF
>NA|TRBJ1-5|TRBV24-1|TRBD1
TGTGCCACCAGTGATCACGGACAGGGGACAGAGCCCCAGCATTTT
CATSDHGQGTEPQHF
>NA|TRBJ2-7|TRBV9|NA
TGTGCCAGTAGCGTAGGGAGATCCCCGGGCGAGCAGTACTTC
CASSVGRSPGEQYF
>NA|TRBJ1-2|TRBV2|NA
TGTGCCAGCAGTAGGACGGGGGATGGCTACACCTTC
CASSRTGDGYTF
>NA|TRBJ2-1|TRBV11-1|TRBD2
TGTGCCAGCAGCTCAACTAGCGGGAGGATCGATGAGCAGTTCTTC
CASSSTSGRIDEQFF
>few|TRBJ2-3|TRBV7-3|NA
TGTGCCAGCAGCTTAAGCGGAAACACAGATACGCAGTATTTT
CASSLSGNTDTQYF
>NA|TRBJ2-7|TRBV7-8|TRBD1
TGTGCCAGCAGCTTAGGAGGGACAGGGGGTCACGAGCAGTACTTC
CASSLGGTGGHEQYF
>NA|TRBJ1-5|TRBV18|TRBD1
TGTGCCAGCTCCCGGTCAGGGGGCTCGGGCAATCAGCCCCAGCATTTT
CASSRSGGSGNQPQHF
>NA|TRBJ1-1|TRBV7-6|NA
TGTGCCAGCAGCTCCGCGGCTCGACAGAGCGTTGAAGCTTTCTTT
CASSSAARQSVEAFF
>NA|TRBJ2-3|TRBV19|TRBD2
TGTGCCAGTAGTCTTAGCGGGGGGCCAGATACGCAGTATTTT
CASSLSGGPDTQYF
>few|TRBJ1-2|TRBV28|TRBD1
TGTGCCAGCAGCCCCGGGACAGGGACAAACTATGGCTACACCTTC
CASSPGTGTNYGYTF
>few|TRBJ2-3|TRBV6-1|TRBD2
TGTGCCAGCAGTGAAGCTAACTGGGAGGGTACGCAGTATTTT
CASSEANWEGTQYF
>NA|TRBJ1-5|TRBV24-1|NA
TGTGCCACCAGTGGGGGCAGTCAGCCCCAGCATTTT
CATSGGSQPQHF
>NA|TRBJ1-6|TRBV7-2|TRBD1
TGTGCCAGCAGGTTAGGGGACAGATATAATTCACCCCTCCACTTT
CASRLGDRYNSPLHF
>NA|TRBJ1-3|TRBV7-9|NA
TGTGCCAGCAGCTTCGAGCTCTCCTCTGGAAACACCATATATTTT
CASSFELSSGNTIYF
>NA|TRBJ2-1|TRBV6-1|NA
TGTGCCAGCAGTGGGTGGCTAGCGAGGTCCTACAATGAGCAGTTCTTC
CASSGWLARSYNEQFF
>NA|TRBJ2-5|TRBV12-5|NA
TGTGCTAGTGGTCCCCCCGGGACACGTCAAGCAGAGACCCAGTACTTC
CASGPPGTRQAETQYF
>few|TRBJ2-3|TRBV7-2|NA
TGTGCCAGCAGCCCCCCACGGGGGAGCACAGATACGCAGTATTTT
CASSPPRGSTDTQYF
>NA|TRBJ1-5|TRBV6-6|NA
TGTGCCAGCAGTTACGGAGGAGTCAATCAGCCCCAGCATTTT
CASSYGGVNQPQHF